These T cell receptor beta chains were read from a single sample in a study of CD8+ T cells in alopecia areata. Sequencing used immunoSEQ multiplex PCR; TCRdb keeps in-frame clones, though not all of them. The sample has over 150,000 clones, about 53% seen once; the top ten hold about 10%. Sample: CD8+ T cells sorted from blood, taken at week 24, from a patient treated with tofacitinib. The receptors were gathered from a human donor with alopecia areata. Each CDR3 is given with its conserved first and last residue. D genes are given only for firm matches. The size of a clone is reported for some rows only, either as once, few or many, or as a class for expanded clones.

D gene	clone size	V gene	J gene	CDR3 protein	CDR3 DNA
.	few	TRBV15	TRBJ1-1	CATSSFRGGTEAFF	TGTGCCACCAGCTCGTTCAGGGGCGGCACTGAAGCTTTCTTT
.	.	TRBV27	TRBJ2-5	CASSLVEGQETQYF	TGTGCCAGCAGTCTCGTAGAAGGGCAAGAGACCCAGTACTTC
TRBD2	few	TRBV9	TRBJ2-1	CASSPYGTSGNNEQFF	TGTGCCAGCAGCCCATATGGGACTAGCGGCAACAATGAGCAGTTCTTC
.	.	TRBV28	TRBJ1-2	CASSPRESRTVF	TGTGCCAGCAGTCCACGGGAATCCAGGACAGTCTTC
.	.	TRBV30	TRBJ2-1	CARLASYNEQFF	TGTGCCCGCCTGGCTTCCTACAATGAGCAGTTCTTC
TRBD2	few	TRBV30	TRBJ2-1	CAWNVAGGDEQFF	TGTGCCTGGAACGTGGCGGGGGGGGATGAGCAGTTCTTC
.	.	TRBV4-2	TRBJ1-1	CASSQSNTEAFF	TGTGCCAGCAGCCAATCGAACACTGAAGCTTTCTTT
TRBD1	few	TRBV27	TRBJ2-2	CASSFRGLHANTGELFF	TGTGCCAGCAGTTTTAGGGGGCTACACGCGAACACCGGGGAGCTGTTTTTT
TRBD1	.	TRBV25-1	TRBJ2-7	CASSASDRTYEQYF	TGTGCCAGCAGTGCCTCGGACAGGACCTACGAGCAGTACTTC
.	.	TRBV5-6	TRBJ2-7	CASSLRRDEQYF	TGTGCCAGCAGCTTGAGGAGGGACGAGCAGTACTTC
.	.	TRBV10-2	TRBJ1-2	CASSESRGGYGYTF	TGCGCCAGCAGTGAGTCGAGGGGTGGCTATGGCTACACCTTC
.	.	TRBV27	TRBJ2-7	CASSPVRGTSYEQYF	TGTGCCAGCAGTCCAGTTCGAGGAACGTCCTACGAGCAGTACTTC
TRBD2	few	TRBV29-1	TRBJ2-3	CSVRGGRGDTDTQYF	TGCAGCGTCCGTGGAGGGCGGGGGGACACAGATACGCAGTATTTT
TRBD2	.	TRBV7-9	TRBJ2-3	CASSLPDLSGGALDTQYF	TGTGCCAGCAGCCTCCCTGACCTTAGCGGGGGGGCATTGGATACGCAGTATTTT
.	few	TRBV4-3	TRBJ1-2	CASSQDLVGAYGYTF	TGCGCCAGCAGCCAAGATTTGGTCGGGGCGTATGGCTACACCTTC
TRBD1	.	TRBV10-3	TRBJ1-2	CAISDGTGGDYGYTF	TGTGCCATCAGTGACGGGACAGGGGGCGACTATGGCTACACCTTC
.	.	TRBV29-1	TRBJ2-1	CSVDDSNEQFF	TGCAGCGTTGATGATTCCAATGAGCAGTTCTTC
TRBD2	.	TRBV10-3	TRBJ2-1	CAISETSGDNEQFF	TGTGCCATCAGTGAGACTAGCGGGGATAATGAGCAGTTCTTC
.	.	TRBV5-6	TRBJ1-1	CASSRGFGTEAFF	TGTGCCAGCAGCAGGGGTTTTGGCACTGAAGCTTTCTTT
.	.	TRBV2	TRBJ1-6	CASSEDGRSPLHF	TGTGCCAGCAGTGAAGACGGGCGGTCACCCCTCCACTTT
.	.	TRBV25-1	TRBJ2-1	CASSESVPRARGKQFF	TGTGCCAGCAGTGAATCCGTCCCGAGGGCCCGCGGAAAGCAGTTCTTC
TRBD1	.	TRBV9	TRBJ2-7	CASSVGTAYEQYF	TGTGCCAGCAGCGTGGGGACAGCCTACGAGCAGTACTTC
TRBD2	.	TRBV28	TRBJ2-7	CASSFPSGAWEQYF	TGTGCCAGCAGTTTTCCTAGCGGGGCTTGGGAGCAGTACTTC
.	.	TRBV13	TRBJ1-1	CASTGGAEAFF	TGTGCCAGCACCGGGGGAGCTGAAGCTTTCTTT
.	few	TRBV2	TRBJ2-1	CASKGAYNEQFF	TGTGCCAGCAAAGGGGCCTACAATGAGCAGTTCTTC
.	.	TRBV7-8	TRBJ2-3	CASSLAGISTDTQYF	TGTGCCAGCAGCTTAGCGGGCATTAGCACAGATACGCAGTATTTT
.	once	TRBV29-1	TRBJ1-1	CSGGPSDRTSEAFF	TGCAGCGGAGGCCCGAGTGACAGGACCTCTGAAGCTTTCTTT
.	.	TRBV10-3	TRBJ1-6	CAISESQARGSLHF	TGTGCCATCAGTGAGTCTCAGGCCCGGGGTTCCCTCCACTTT
TRBD1	once	TRBV27	TRBJ2-7	CASSSATGVTEQYF	TGTGCCAGCAGTTCCGCGACAGGGGTGACCGAGCAGTACTTC
.	once	TRBV2	TRBJ1-5	CASSEGGNQPQHF	TGTGCCAGCAGTGAAGGGGGGAATCAGCCCCAGCATTTT
.	.	TRBV19	TRBJ1-1	CATTAGPTTEAFF	TGTGCCACCACCGCAGGGCCGACCACTGAAGCTTTCTTT
.	.	TRBV11-3	TRBJ2-4	CASSLKVIGIQYF	TGTGCCAGCAGCTTAAAGGTGATCGGCATTCAGTACTTC
TRBD1	few	TRBV10-3	TRBJ2-2	CAITGQGNTGELFF	TGTGCCATCACCGGACAGGGCAACACCGGGGAGCTGTTTTTT
TRBD1	few	TRBV14	TRBJ2-7	CASSRDSRNQYF	TGTGCCAGCAGCCGGGACAGTCGGAATCAGTACTTC
TRBD2	.	TRBV5-1	TRBJ2-5	CASSLEAGGPEETQYF	TGCGCCAGCAGCTTGGAGGCGGGGGGGCCCGAAGAGACCCAGTACTTC
.	once	TRBV7-8	TRBJ1-5	CASSFGYSDSNQPQHF	TGTGCCAGCAGCTTTGGGTACAGCGATAGCAATCAGCCCCAGCATTTT
.	few	TRBV7-2	TRBJ2-1	CASSLARSNEQFF	TGTGCCAGCAGCTTAGCGCGGAGCAATGAGCAGTTCTTC
.	.	TRBV28	TRBJ1-6	CASSLRLRRQNSPLHF	TGTGCCAGCAGTTTACGGCTTCGGCGGCAAAATTCACCCCTCCACTTT
TRBD2	.	TRBV29-1	TRBJ2-3	CSVEVSGSEDTQYF	TGCAGCGTTGAAGTTAGCGGGAGCGAGGATACGCAGTATTTT
.	.	TRBV19	TRBJ2-7	CASSIGVSRGEQYF	TGTGCCAGTAGTATAGGAGTCAGCCGAGGGGAGCAGTACTTC
TRBD2	.	TRBV4-3	TRBJ2-7	CASSQDQGGRSSYEQYF	TGCGCCAGCAGCCAAGACCAGGGAGGGCGGAGCTCCTACGAGCAGTACTTC
.	few	TRBV19	TRBJ2-7	CASSIDRTHYEQYF	TGTGCCAGTAGTATCGATCGGACGCACTACGAGCAGTACTTC
.	.	TRBV30	TRBJ2-7	CAWSTGQSSYEQYF	TGTGCCTGGAGTACCGGACAGTCTTCCTACGAGCAGTACTTC
.	.	TRBV15	TRBJ2-3	CATSPTPQRPSTDTQYF	TGTGCCACCAGCCCGACTCCACAGCGGCCTAGCACAGATACGCAGTATTTT
.	few	TRBV30	TRBJ2-2	CAWSVGPGELFF	TGTGCCTGGAGTGTAGGTCCCGGGGAGCTGTTTTTT
.	.	TRBV6-5	TRBJ2-7	CASSYFQGTYEQYF	TGTGCCAGCAGTTACTTTCAGGGGACCTACGAGCAGTACTTC
.	.	TRBV12-5	TRBJ2-7	CASGLWDSRSYEQYF	TGTGCTAGTGGTTTGTGGGACTCCCGCTCCTACGAGCAGTACTTC
.	few	TRBV30	TRBJ1-5	CAWSNNNQPQHF	TGTGCCTGGAGTAACAACAATCAGCCCCAGCATTTT
.	.	TRBV29-1	TRBJ2-7	CSVEKAGTSSYEQYF	TGCAGCGTTGAAAAGGCAGGGACAAGCTCCTACGAGCAGTACTTC
.	.	TRBV15	TRBJ2-2	CATSPSRQGTATGELFF	TGTGCCACCAGCCCTAGTCGTCAGGGGACGGCCACCGGGGAGCTGTTTTTT
.	.	TRBV27	TRBJ1-6	CASMEIGGSSPSPLHF	TGTGCCAGCATGGAAATAGGGGGGTCGTCTCCCTCACCCCTCCACTTT
.	.	TRBV29-1	TRBJ2-7	CSGQGQHSYEQYF	TGCAGCGGGCAAGGGCAACACTCCTACGAGCAGTACTTC
.	.	TRBV29-1	TRBJ1-2	CSVGPQGSGYTF	TGCAGCGTTGGGCCACAGGGCTCTGGCTACACCTTC
.	.	TRBV7-6	TRBJ2-2	CASSLTSVGRNTGELFF	TGTGCCAGCAGCTTAACTTCCGTGGGAAGGAACACCGGGGAGCTGTTTTTT
TRBD1	once	TRBV5-6	TRBJ2-7	CASSSDREWEQYF	TGTGCCAGCAGCTCGGACAGGGAGTGGGAGCAGTACTTC